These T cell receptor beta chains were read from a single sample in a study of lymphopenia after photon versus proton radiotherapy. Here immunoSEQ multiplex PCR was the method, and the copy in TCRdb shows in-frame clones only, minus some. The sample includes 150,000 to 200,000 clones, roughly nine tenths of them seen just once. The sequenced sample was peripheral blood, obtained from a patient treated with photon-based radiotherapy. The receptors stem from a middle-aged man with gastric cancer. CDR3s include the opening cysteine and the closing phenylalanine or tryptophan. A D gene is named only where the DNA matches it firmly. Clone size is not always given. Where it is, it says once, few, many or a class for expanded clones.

CDR3aa: CSGQSSEKLFF; CDR3nt: TGCAGCGGACAGTCTTCTGAAAAACTGTTTTTT; abundance: -; j_gene: TRBJ1-4; d_gene: -; v_gene: TRBV20-1
CDR3aa: CASSADPARGNEQFF; CDR3nt: TGTGCCAGCAGTGCGGACCCCGCCCGGGGAAATGAGCAGTTCTTC; abundance: -; j_gene: TRBJ2-1; d_gene: -; v_gene: TRBV6-5
CDR3aa: CASSSQVKAGPYNEQFF; CDR3nt: TGTGCCAGCAGCTCACAGGTTAAAGCGGGACCCTACAATGAGCAGTTCTTC; abundance: -; j_gene: TRBJ2-1; d_gene: TRBD2; v_gene: TRBV7-2
CDR3aa: CASSLFSNQPQHF; CDR3nt: TGTGCCAGCAGTTTATTTAGCAATCAGCCCCAGCATTTT; abundance: -; j_gene: TRBJ1-5; d_gene: -; v_gene: TRBV27
CDR3aa: CASSGTGGGRRRDTQYF; CDR3nt: TGTGCCAGCAGCGGGACAGGGGGTGGCCGTCGTCGAGATACGCAGTATTTT; abundance: -; j_gene: TRBJ2-3; d_gene: TRBD1; v_gene: TRBV28
CDR3aa: CASTRLAGGPEFF; CDR3nt: TGTGCCAGTACCCGACTAGCGGGAGGGCCGGAGTTCTTC; abundance: many; j_gene: TRBJ2-1; d_gene: TRBD2; v_gene: TRBV19
CDR3aa: CASSLGVGNEDTQYF; CDR3nt: TGTGCCAGCAGCTTAGGGGTAGGGAATGAAGATACGCAGTATTTT; abundance: -; j_gene: TRBJ2-3; d_gene: -; v_gene: TRBV7-9
CDR3aa: CAWSPQANTEAFF; CDR3nt: TGTGCCTGGAGTCCCCAGGCTAACACTGAAGCTTTCTTT; abundance: -; j_gene: TRBJ1-1; d_gene: -; v_gene: TRBV30
CDR3aa: CASGLVLRNTDTQYF; CDR3nt: TGTGCTAGTGGTTTGGTACTCCGAAACACAGATACGCAGTATTTT; abundance: -; j_gene: TRBJ2-3; d_gene: -; v_gene: TRBV12-5
CDR3aa: CAITGGQTDTQYF; CDR3nt: TGTGCCATCACAGGGGGCCAGACAGATACGCAGTATTTT; abundance: -; j_gene: TRBJ2-3; d_gene: TRBD1; v_gene: TRBV10-3
CDR3aa: CASSLDSSSDTQYF; CDR3nt: TGTGCCAGCAGCTTGGATTCGTCGTCCGATACGCAGTATTTT; abundance: -; j_gene: TRBJ2-3; d_gene: -; v_gene: TRBV5-4
CDR3aa: CASSGTSGSVTDTQYF; CDR3nt: TGTGCCAGCAGCGGGACTAGCGGGAGTGTGACAGATACGCAGTATTTT; abundance: -; j_gene: TRBJ2-3; d_gene: TRBD2; v_gene: TRBV9
CDR3aa: CASSLSPRGSQPQHF; CDR3nt: TGTGCCAGCAGTTTATCACCCAGGGGATCTCAGCCCCAGCATTTT; abundance: -; j_gene: TRBJ1-5; d_gene: -; v_gene: TRBV27
CDR3aa: CASSQGLGNIQYF; CDR3nt: TGTGCCAGCAGCCAAGGTTTAGGAAACATTCAGTACTTC; abundance: once; j_gene: TRBJ2-4; d_gene: -; v_gene: TRBV4-2
CDR3aa: CASSPRHQETQYF; CDR3nt: TGTGCCAGCTCACCCCGACACCAAGAGACCCAGTACTTC; abundance: -; j_gene: TRBJ2-5; d_gene: -; v_gene: TRBV18
CDR3aa: CASRGQGPEQFF; CDR3nt: TGTGCCAGCCGAGGACAGGGGCCTGAGCAGTTCTTC; abundance: -; j_gene: TRBJ2-1; d_gene: TRBD1; v_gene: TRBV7-7
CDR3aa: CASSPAGSSYNEQFF; CDR3nt: TGCGCCAGCAGCCCAGCGGGTAGCTCCTACAATGAGCAGTTCTTC; abundance: -; j_gene: TRBJ2-1; d_gene: -; v_gene: TRBV4-3
CDR3aa: CASSFLEEGNEQFF; CDR3nt: TGCGCCAGCAGCTTCCTAGAGGAGGGGAATGAGCAGTTCTTC; abundance: -; j_gene: TRBJ2-1; d_gene: -; v_gene: TRBV5-1
CDR3aa: CASGSTGSTNEKLFF; CDR3nt: TGCGCCAGTGGAAGTACAGGGTCGACTAATGAAAAACTGTTTTTT; abundance: -; j_gene: TRBJ1-4; d_gene: -; v_gene: TRBV10-1
CDR3aa: CASSPRRQRHNTEAFF; CDR3nt: TGTGCCAGCTCACCCAGAAGACAGAGGCATAACACTGAAGCTTTCTTT; abundance: -; j_gene: TRBJ1-1; d_gene: -; v_gene: TRBV18
CDR3aa: CASTRQGGNQPQHF; CDR3nt: TGCGCCAGCACCCGACAGGGTGGCAATCAGCCCCAGCATTTT; abundance: -; j_gene: TRBJ1-5; d_gene: TRBD1; v_gene: TRBV10-2
CDR3aa: CASSLTGSYEQYF; CDR3nt: TGTGCCAGTAGCTTGACAGGGTCCTACGAGCAGTACTTC; abundance: -; j_gene: TRBJ2-7; d_gene: TRBD1; v_gene: TRBV19
CDR3aa: CASSLDGVQSGELFF; CDR3nt: TGTGCCAGCAGCTTAGACGGGGTTCAGAGCGGGGAGCTGTTTTTT; abundance: few; j_gene: TRBJ2-2; d_gene: -; v_gene: TRBV11-2
CDR3aa: CAWSALGGPREAFF; CDR3nt: TGTGCCTGGAGTGCACTCGGGGGGCCGAGGGAAGCTTTCTTT; abundance: once; j_gene: TRBJ1-1; d_gene: -; v_gene: TRBV30
CDR3aa: CASSVGLLAGGPGYEQFF; CDR3nt: TGTGCCAGCAGCGTAGGGTTGTTAGCGGGAGGGCCTGGGTATGAGCAGTTCTTC; abundance: -; j_gene: TRBJ2-1; d_gene: TRBD2; v_gene: TRBV9
CDR3aa: CASSPLLAGVSDTQYF; CDR3nt: TGTGCCAGCAGCCCATTACTAGCGGGAGTGTCAGATACGCAGTATTTT; abundance: few; j_gene: TRBJ2-3; d_gene: TRBD2; v_gene: TRBV5-4
CDR3aa: CASMGALTINQPQHF; CDR3nt: TGTGCCAGCATGGGGGCCCTCACTATCAATCAGCCCCAGCATTTT; abundance: -; j_gene: TRBJ1-5; d_gene: -; v_gene: TRBV28
CDR3aa: CAWRMRSGLVRTEAFF; CDR3nt: TGTGCCTGGAGAATGAGGTCGGGACTTGTGCGCACTGAAGCTTTCTTT; abundance: -; j_gene: TRBJ1-1; d_gene: -; v_gene: TRBV30
CDR3aa: CASSLSWRDLAFF; CDR3nt: TGTGCCAGCAGCTTGTCTTGGAGGGATTTGGCTTTCTTT; abundance: -; j_gene: TRBJ1-1; d_gene: -; v_gene: TRBV7-2